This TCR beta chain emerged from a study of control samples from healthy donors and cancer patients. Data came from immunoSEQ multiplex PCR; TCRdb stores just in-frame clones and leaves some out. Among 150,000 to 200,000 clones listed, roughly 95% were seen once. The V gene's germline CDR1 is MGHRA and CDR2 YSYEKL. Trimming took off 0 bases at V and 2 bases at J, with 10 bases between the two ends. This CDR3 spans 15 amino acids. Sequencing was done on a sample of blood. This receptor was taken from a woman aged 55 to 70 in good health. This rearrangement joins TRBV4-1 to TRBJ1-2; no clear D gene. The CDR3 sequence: CASSQDGRRNYGYTF. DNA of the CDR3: TGCGCCAGCAGCCAAGATGGCAGGAGAAACTATGGCTACACCTTC.